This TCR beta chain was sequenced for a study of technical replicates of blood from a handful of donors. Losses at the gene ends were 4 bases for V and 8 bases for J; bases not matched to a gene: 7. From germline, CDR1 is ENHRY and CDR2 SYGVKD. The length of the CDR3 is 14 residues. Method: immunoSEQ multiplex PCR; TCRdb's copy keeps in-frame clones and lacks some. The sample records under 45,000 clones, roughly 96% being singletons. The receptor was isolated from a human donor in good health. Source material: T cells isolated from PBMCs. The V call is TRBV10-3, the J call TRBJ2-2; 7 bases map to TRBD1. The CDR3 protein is CAISARQGEGELFF. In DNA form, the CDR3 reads TGTGCCATCAGTGCTCGACAGGGAGAGGGGGAGCTGTTTTTT.